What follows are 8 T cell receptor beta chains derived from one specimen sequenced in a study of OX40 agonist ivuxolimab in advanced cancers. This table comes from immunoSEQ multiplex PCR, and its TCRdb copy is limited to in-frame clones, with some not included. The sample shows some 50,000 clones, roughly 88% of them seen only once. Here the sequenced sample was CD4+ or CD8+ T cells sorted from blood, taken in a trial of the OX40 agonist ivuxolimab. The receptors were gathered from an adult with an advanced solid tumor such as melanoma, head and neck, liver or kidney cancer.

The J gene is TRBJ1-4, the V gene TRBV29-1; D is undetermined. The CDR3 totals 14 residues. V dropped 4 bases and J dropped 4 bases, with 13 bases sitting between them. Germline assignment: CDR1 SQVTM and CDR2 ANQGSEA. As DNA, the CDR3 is TGCAGCGTTGCCCAAGAAAGCTATAATGAAAAACTGTTTTTT. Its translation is CSVAQESYNEKLFF.

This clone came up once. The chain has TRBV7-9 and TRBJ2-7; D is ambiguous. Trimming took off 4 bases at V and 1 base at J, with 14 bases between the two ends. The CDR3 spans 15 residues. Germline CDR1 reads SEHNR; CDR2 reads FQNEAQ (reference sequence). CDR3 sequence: CASSSGFELSYEQYF. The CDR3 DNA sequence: TGTGCCAGCAGCTCGGGTTTCGAATTATCCTACGAGCAGTACTTC.

The CDR3 region has the DNA TGTGCCAGCAGGAGCCTCTATAACACCATATATTTT. Protein: CASRSLYNTIYF. The gene calls are TRBV6-5 and TRBJ1-3; D uncertain. The CDR3 loop spans 12 amino acids. CDR1 and CDR2 from the germline V gene are MNHEY and SVGAGI. The V gene lost 6 bases and the J gene lost 7 bases, with 10 bases spanning the gap.

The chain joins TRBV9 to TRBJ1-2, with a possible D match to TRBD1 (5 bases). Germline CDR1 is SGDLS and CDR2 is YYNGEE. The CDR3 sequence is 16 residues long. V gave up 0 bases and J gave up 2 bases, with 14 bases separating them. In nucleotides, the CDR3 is TGTGCCAGCAGCGTAGGACAGTACGCGGTGAACTATGGCTACACCTTC. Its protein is CASSVGQYAVNYGYTF.

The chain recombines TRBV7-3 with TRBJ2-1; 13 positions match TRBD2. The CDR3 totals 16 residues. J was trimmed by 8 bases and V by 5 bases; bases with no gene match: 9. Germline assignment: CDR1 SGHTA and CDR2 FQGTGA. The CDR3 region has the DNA TGTGCCAGCAGCGCCTCCGGGACTAGCGGGATCTATGAGCAGTTCTTC. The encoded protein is CASSASGTSGIYEQFF.

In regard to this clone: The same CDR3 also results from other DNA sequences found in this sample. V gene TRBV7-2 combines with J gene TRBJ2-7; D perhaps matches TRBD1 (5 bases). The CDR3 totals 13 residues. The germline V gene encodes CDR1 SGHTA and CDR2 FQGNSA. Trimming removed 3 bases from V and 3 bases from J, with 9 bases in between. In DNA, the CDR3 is TGTGCCAGCAGCTTCCAGGGAAGCTACGAGCAGTACTTC. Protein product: CASSFQGSYEQYF.

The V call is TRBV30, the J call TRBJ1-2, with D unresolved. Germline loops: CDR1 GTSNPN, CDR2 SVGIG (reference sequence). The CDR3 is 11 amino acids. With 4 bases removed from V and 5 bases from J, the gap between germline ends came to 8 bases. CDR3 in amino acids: CAWTYSYGYTF. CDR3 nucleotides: TGTGCCTGGACCTACAGTTATGGCTACACCTTC.

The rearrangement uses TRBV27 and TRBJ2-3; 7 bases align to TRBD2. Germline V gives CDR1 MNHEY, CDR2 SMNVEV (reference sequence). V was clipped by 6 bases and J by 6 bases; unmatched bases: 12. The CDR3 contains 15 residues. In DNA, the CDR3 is TGTGCCAGCAGCCCCAGCGGGAACCCTGGGGATACGCAGTATTTT. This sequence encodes CASSPSGNPGDTQYF.